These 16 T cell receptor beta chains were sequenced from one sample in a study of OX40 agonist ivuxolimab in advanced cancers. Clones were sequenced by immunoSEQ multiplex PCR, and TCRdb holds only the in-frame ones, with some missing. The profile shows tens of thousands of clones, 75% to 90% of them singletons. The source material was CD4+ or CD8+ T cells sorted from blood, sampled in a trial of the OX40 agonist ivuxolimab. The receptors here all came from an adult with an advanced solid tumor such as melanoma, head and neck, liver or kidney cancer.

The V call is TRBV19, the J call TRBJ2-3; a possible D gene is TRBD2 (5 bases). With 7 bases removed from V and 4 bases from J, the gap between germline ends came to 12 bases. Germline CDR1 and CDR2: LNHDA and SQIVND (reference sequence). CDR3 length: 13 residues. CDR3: CASNRGLADTQYF. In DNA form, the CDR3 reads TGTGCCAGTAATCGCGGGCTCGCAGATACGCAGTATTTT.

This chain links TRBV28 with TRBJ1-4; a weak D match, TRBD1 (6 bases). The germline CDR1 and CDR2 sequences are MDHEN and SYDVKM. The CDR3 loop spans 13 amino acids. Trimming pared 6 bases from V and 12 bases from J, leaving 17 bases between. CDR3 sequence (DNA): TGTGCCAGCAGGGGACAACAACTTGTAGAACTGTTTTTT. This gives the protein CASRGQQLVELFF.

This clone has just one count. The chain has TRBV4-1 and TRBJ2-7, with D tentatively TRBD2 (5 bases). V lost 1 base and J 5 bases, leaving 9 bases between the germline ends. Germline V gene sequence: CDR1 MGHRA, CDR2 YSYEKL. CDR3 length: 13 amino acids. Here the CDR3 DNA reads TGCGCCAGCAGCCAAGTCGAGGGCGACGAGCAGTACTTC. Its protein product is CASSQVEGDEQYF.

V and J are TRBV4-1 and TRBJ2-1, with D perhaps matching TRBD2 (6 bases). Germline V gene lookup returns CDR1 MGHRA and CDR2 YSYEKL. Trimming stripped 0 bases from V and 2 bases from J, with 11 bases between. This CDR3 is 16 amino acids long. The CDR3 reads CASSQEFGGTYNEQFF. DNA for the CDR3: TGCGCCAGCAGCCAAGAGTTCGGAGGGACCTACAATGAGCAGTTCTTC.

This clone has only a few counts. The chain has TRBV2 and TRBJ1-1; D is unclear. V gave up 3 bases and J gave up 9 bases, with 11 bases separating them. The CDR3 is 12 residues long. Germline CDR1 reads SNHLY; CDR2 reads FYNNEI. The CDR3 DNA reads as TGTGCCAGCAGTGATGGCAGCCTGAAAGCTTTCTTT. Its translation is CASSDGSLKAFF.

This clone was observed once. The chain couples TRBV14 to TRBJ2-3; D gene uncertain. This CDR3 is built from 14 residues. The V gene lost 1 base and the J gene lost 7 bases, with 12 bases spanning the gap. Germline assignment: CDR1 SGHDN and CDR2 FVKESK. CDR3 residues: CASSQADGSYTQYF. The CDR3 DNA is TGTGCCAGCAGCCAAGCGGACGGTAGCTATACGCAGTATTTT.

The CDR3 loop reads CASSQSSGRYNEQFF. Written as DNA, the CDR3 is TGCGCCAGCAGCCAGTCTAGCGGGCGCTACAATGAGCAGTTCTTC. The J gene is TRBJ2-1, the V gene TRBV4-3; 8 nucleotides agree with TRBD2. This CDR3 spans 15 amino acids. The germline V gene has CDR1 LGHNA and CDR2 YSLEER. J lost 3 bases, V lost 3 bases, and 4 bases had no gene match.

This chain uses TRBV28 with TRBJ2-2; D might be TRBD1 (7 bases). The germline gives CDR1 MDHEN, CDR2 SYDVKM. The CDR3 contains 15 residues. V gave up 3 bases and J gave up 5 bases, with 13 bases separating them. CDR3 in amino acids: CASSFRSGGTGELFF. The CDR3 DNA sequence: TGTGCCAGCAGTTTCCGCTCAGGGGGGACCGGGGAGCTGTTTTTT.

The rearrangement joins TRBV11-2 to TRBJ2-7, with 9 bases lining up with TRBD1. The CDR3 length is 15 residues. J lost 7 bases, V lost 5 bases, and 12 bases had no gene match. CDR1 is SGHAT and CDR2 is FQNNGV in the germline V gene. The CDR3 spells CASSPTDRGLGEQYF. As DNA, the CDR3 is TGTGCCAGCAGCCCAACGGACAGGGGCTTAGGAGAGCAGTACTTC.

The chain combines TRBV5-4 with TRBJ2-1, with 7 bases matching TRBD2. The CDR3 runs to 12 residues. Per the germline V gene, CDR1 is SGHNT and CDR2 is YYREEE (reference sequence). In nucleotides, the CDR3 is TGTGCAAGCGCGGGAGCCTACAATGAGCAGTTCTTC. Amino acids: CASAGAYNEQFF.

CDR3 sequence (DNA): TGTGCCAGCAGTTATGGTTTAGGTAGCGTGGGGGGGACCCAGTACTTC. Amino acid sequence: CASSYGLGSVGGTQYF. The genes are TRBV6-6 and TRBJ2-5; a possible D gene is TRBD2 (6 bases). Germline values: CDR1 MNHNY, CDR2 SVGAGI (reference sequence). The CDR3 is made up of 16 amino acids. V lost 3 bases and J lost 7, with 21 bases in between.

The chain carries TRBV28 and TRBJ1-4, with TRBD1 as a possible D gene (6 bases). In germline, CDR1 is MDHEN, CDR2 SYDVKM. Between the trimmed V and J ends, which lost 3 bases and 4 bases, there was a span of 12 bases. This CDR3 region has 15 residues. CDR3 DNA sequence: TGTGCCAGCAGTTTTTGGGGCAGGGGTAATGAAAAACTGTTTTTT. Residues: CASSFWGRGNEKLFF.

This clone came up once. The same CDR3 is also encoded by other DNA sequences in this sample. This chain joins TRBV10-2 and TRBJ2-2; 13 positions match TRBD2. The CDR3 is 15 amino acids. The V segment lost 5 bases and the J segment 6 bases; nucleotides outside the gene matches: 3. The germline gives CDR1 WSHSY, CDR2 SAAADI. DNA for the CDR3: TGCGCCAGCAGTCCGGGACTAGCGGGGCCCGGGGAGCTGTTTTTT. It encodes CASSPGLAGPGELFF.

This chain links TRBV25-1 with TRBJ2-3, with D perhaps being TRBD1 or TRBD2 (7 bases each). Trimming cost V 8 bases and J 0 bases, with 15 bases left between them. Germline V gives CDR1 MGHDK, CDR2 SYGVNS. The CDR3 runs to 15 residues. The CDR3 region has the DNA TGTGCCAGCGGTGGGGGGGACAGTAGCACAGATACGCAGTATTTT. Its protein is CASGGGDSSTDTQYF.

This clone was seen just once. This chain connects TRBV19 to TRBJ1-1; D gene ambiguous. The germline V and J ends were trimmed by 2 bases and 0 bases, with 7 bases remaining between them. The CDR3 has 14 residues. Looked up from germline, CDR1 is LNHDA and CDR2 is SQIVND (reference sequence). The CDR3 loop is CASSILGVNTEAFF. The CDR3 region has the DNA TGTGCCAGTAGTATACTCGGAGTGAACACTGAAGCTTTCTTT. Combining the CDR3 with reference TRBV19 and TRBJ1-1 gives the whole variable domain DGGITQSPKYLFRKEGQNVTLSCEQNLNHDAMYWYRQDPGQGLRLIYYSQIVNDFQKGDIAEGYSVSREKKESFPLTVTSAQKNPTAFYLCASSILGVNTEAFFGQGTRLTVV.

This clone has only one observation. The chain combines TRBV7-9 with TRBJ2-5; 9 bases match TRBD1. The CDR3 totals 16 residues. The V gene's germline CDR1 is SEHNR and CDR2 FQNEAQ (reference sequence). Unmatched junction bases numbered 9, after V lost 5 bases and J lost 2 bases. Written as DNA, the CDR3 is TGTGCCAGCAGCCCAGGACAGGGGAAAGATCAAGAGACCCAGTACTTC. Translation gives CASSPGQGKDQETQYF.